A single TCR beta chain is shown here with its context. This clone showed up just once. The specificity of this receptor is unknown. Per-base quality was not reported, and no clone a single base away is much larger than it. The meaning of the sample's treatment or condition label: about 20 received Ad26.COV2.S at low or high dose, single or two shots; several received placebo; per-sample allocation not given. For vaccine and placebo recipients, repertoires were sequenced using samples collected on day 63 after the first injection. Between 29 July and 7 August 2020, Cohort 1b enrolled about two dozen adults aged 18-55 years at one site in Boston, USA. Ad26.COV2.S was a replication-incompetent adenovirus type 26 vector expressing a prefusion-stabilized SARS-CoV-2 spike protein from the original Wuhan strain. TCRbeta CDR3 regions were sequenced with the immunoSEQ Assay. After extraction, genomic DNA underwent amplification by bias-controlled multiplex PCR, followed by high-throughput sequencing. Per the original workflow: To quantify the absolute abundance of every unique TCRbeta CDR3 region, sequences were collapsed and filtered. T cell fraction was estimated by normalizing TCRbeta template counts to usable DNA, which was measured by amplifying reference genes present in all nucleated cells. Repertoire TCRs were annotated as SARS-CoV-2-specific when V gene, CDR3 amino acid sequence and J gene were exactly matched to a known reactive TCR set. The reference SARS-CoV-2 TCR set came from MIRA and was filtered for enrichment in COVID-19-positive ImmuneCODE repertoires, removing public or cross-reactive TCRs. Using the MIRA antigens, annotated TCRs were further analysed by specific ORF or by position within an ORF. Depth was the summed frequency of annotated unique rearrangements, while breadth was defined as annotated unique rearrangements over total unique productive rearrangements. Two-sided Wilcoxon rank-sum tests were used to compare TCR breadth between groups. TCRdb stores this immuneACCESS table with in-frame sequences only. Part of the clones is absent; in the studies checked, under half of the shortfall reflects unresolved V genes, and no reason is known for the rest. V and J calls and clone size are those listed in that table; D and trimming were worked out from the DNA. This sample lists some 390,000 clones; around nine tenths were detected once. The ten largest clones add up to 1.9% of the sample.

The sample originates from a study of Ad26.COV2.S vaccination and SARS-CoV-2 variants (dated by TCRdb to about 2021). About the full investigation: Vaccine-arm donors were drawn from COV1001, a multicentre, randomized, double-blind, placebo-controlled phase I-IIa trial of Ad26.COV2.S in healthy adults. Ad26.COV2.S was administered intramuscularly at 5 x 10^10 or 1 x 10^11 viral particles, either as a single shot or as two shots given 56 days apart. TCRbeta repertoire sequencing was used to assess the specificity and breadth of SARS-CoV-2-reactive T cell receptors after Ad26.COV2.S vaccination. A total of 32 samples were included in the TCR-sequenced set, comprising roughly 19 Ad26.COV2.S vaccine recipients, 5 placebo recipients and 8 SARS-CoV-2 convalescent individuals. Trial participants were randomized into five groups of five: low-dose or high-dose Ad26.COV2.S given once or twice, or placebo on both occasions. Investigators did not know the trial group allocation while performing experiments and assessing outcomes.

What the work shows at the level of the full study, not this receptor alone: The study was not powered to compare responses between vaccine doses or regimens. After vaccination, spike-specific CD8+ and CD4+ T cell responses were reported to show substantial breadth. According to the authors, total T cell responses may have been underestimated by the TCR breadth and depth analyses. Non-spike TCR breadth was comparable between vaccine and placebo recipients, consistent with the vaccine containing only spike. Spike-specific TCR breadth was higher in Ad26.COV2.S recipients than in placebo recipients (P = 0.0014).

Spanning cysteine to phenylalanine, the CDR3 consists of 14 amino acids. Left in the record is the CDR3 DNA by itself, 42 bases read in frame from the first base. According to the germline V gene (reference sequence), CDR1 reads SEHNR and CDR2 reads FQNEAQ. V and J are truncated by 4 bases and 1 base respectively, leaving an intervening sequence of 8 bases. The material was peripheral blood, obtained in a trial of Ad26.COV2.S vaccine versus placebo. This receptor was obtained from a person between 18 and 65 years old who received the Ad26.COV2.S COVID-19 vaccine or a placebo. The chain is encoded by TRBV7-9 joined to TRBJ1-5, with the identity of the D gene unclear. The encoded CDR3 is CASSSMDSNQPQHF. The DNA sequence is given as TGTGCCAGCAGCTCGATGGACAGCAATCAGCCCCAGCATTTT.